The 32 T cell receptor beta chains listed next were all sequenced from one sample in a study of blood T cell repertoires in COVID-19. Method: immunoSEQ multiplex PCR; TCRdb's copy keeps in-frame clones and lacks some. The sample lists more than 200,000 clones; roughly 91% were seen once. Sequenced: PBMCs or T cells enriched from blood (not recorded which). All receptors come from a man aged 30 to 39 in a cohort exposed to, infected with or recovered from COVID-19 (not recorded which).

In its sample, this clone was seen a few times. The V and J genes are TRBV21-1 and TRBJ1-1; the table assigns TRBD1, which was not confirmed against the DNA. TRBV21-1 is a pseudogene segment. This CDR3 is built from 17 residues. The CDR3: CASSKAGRTGMNTEAFF. As DNA, the CDR3 is TGTGCCAGCAGCAAAGCCGGCCGGACAGGGATGAACACTGAAGCTTTCTTT.

The rearrangement uses TRBV5-5 and TRBJ2-7, with D maybe TRBD2 (7 bases). The V end lost 4 bases, the J end lost 3 bases, and 14 bases lay between the germline ends. Germline V gene lookup returns CDR1 SGHKS and CDR2 YYEKEE (reference sequence). The CDR3 is 14 amino acids. The CDR3 coding sequence is TGTGCCAGCAGCCCAGCGGGGACATACTACGAGCAGTACTTC. Translating it yields CASSPAGTYYEQYF.

The rearrangement joins TRBV19 to TRBJ1-2; tentatively, D is TRBD1 (5 bases). The ends were cut back, 6 bases at V and 1 base at J, with 15 bases in the middle. Germline loops: CDR1 LNHDA, CDR2 SQIVND (reference sequence). The CDR3 spans 15 residues. The CDR3 region has the DNA TGTGCCAGTAGGCCGGGACTCCGAATTAACTATGGCTACACCTTC. This encodes CASRPGLRINYGYTF. Looking up the rest from reference TRBV19 and TRBJ1-2 gives the full variable domain: DGGITQSPKYLFRKEGQNVTLSCEQNLNHDAMYWYRQDPGQGLRLIYYSQIVNDFQKGDIAEGYSVSREKKESFPLTVTSAQKNPTAFYLCASRPGLRINYGYTFGSGTRLTVV.

The chain recombines TRBV7-3 with TRBJ2-5; 8 nucleotides align to TRBD2. Trimming cost V 5 bases and J 2 bases; bases outside gene matches: 7. Per the germline V gene, CDR1 is SGHTA and CDR2 is FQGTGA. This CDR3 spans 15 amino acids. CDR3 in amino acids: CASSPGGAKQETQYF. The CDR3 nucleotides are TGTGCCAGCAGCCCCGGGGGGGCAAAACAAGAGACCCAGTACTTC.

The rearrangement joins TRBV24-1 to TRBJ1-2, with D possibly matching TRBD1 (5 bases). Germline CDR1 reads KGHDR; CDR2 reads SFDVKD. The CDR3 has 14 residues. V lost 4 bases and J lost 4, with 12 bases in between. CDR3 coding DNA: TGTGCCACCAGTGAAGAAGACAGATTCTATGGCTACACCTTC. Encoded protein: CATSEEDRFYGYTF.

The chain carries TRBV19 and TRBJ2-1, with 9 bases that match TRBD1. CDR1 is LNHDA, CDR2 SQIVND, per germline (reference sequence). The V gene end was trimmed by 1 base and the J gene end by 9 bases; junction bases not matched to a gene: 7. The CDR3 loop spans 15 amino acids. DNA for the CDR3: TGTGCCAGTAGTATAGGTGGAACAGGGGGCAGTGAGCAGTTCTTC. This codes for CASSIGGTGGSEQFF.

This sequence joins TRBV9 and TRBJ2-7; D might be TRBD2 (6 bases). The germline CDR1 and CDR2 sequences are SGDLS and YYNGEE. The CDR3 spans 16 residues. The V end was cut by 0 bases, the J end by 3 bases, with 16 bases between. CDR3 coding DNA: TGTGCCAGCAGCGTAGCGGGGACTGTTCTGTTCTACGAGCAGTACTTC. This translates into CASSVAGTVLFYEQYF.

The genes are TRBV7-6 and TRBJ1-1; D possibly corresponds to TRBD1 (5 bases). V lost 7 bases to trimming and J lost 5 bases, with 14 bases between them. CDR1 is SGHVS, CDR2 FNYEAQ, per germline. This CDR3 contains 13 residues. The CDR3 coding sequence is TGTGCCAGCACTCAGCAGGGTGGGACTGAAGCTTTCTTT. This gives the protein CASTQQGGTEAFF.

V usage is TRBV5-8 and J usage is TRBJ2-6; D is uncertain. Germline assignment: CDR1 SGHTS and CDR2 YDEGEE. The V end was cut by 2 bases, the J end by 0 bases, with 6 bases between. CDR3 size: 15 residues. CDR3 nucleotides: TGTGCCAGCAGCTTCTCTCCCTCTGGGGCCAACGTCCTGACTTTC. This codes for CASSFSPSGANVLTF.

The chain joins TRBV4-2 to TRBJ2-7, with D perhaps TRBD1 (6 bases). CDR1 is LGHNA and CDR2 is YNFKEQ in the germline V gene. Trimming left V 7 bases short and J 2 bases short, with 18 bases between. This CDR3 spans 15 amino acids. The CDR3, as DNA: TGTGCCAGCAACCGATCTCCCGGGACAACCTACGAGCAGTACTTC. It specifies CASNRSPGTTYEQYF.

The chain links TRBV3-1 (or the pseudogene TRBV3-2) to TRBJ2-2; 8 bases map to TRBD2. CDR3 length equals 16 residues. CDR1 LGHDT and CDR2 YNNKEL come from the germline V gene (reference sequence). V lost 5 bases, J lost 0 bases, and 5 bases stayed unmatched. CDR3: CASSGRLATNTGELFF. In DNA, the CDR3 is TGTGCCAGCAGCGGTCGACTAGCGACGAACACCGGGGAGCTGTTTTTT.

The CDR3 coding sequence is TGTGCCACCAGTGGGTCAGCCCCGGGAGAGGAGACCCAGTACTTC. Protein: CATSGSAPGEETQYF. V and J are TRBV24-1 and TRBJ2-5; a possible D gene is TRBD2 (6 bases). CDR3 size: 15 residues. Per the germline V gene, CDR1 is KGHDR and CDR2 is SFDVKD. V was trimmed by 5 bases and J by 5 bases, leaving 17 bases between them.

The chain combines TRBV14 with TRBJ2-7; D may be TRBD1 (6 bases). The CDR3 is 16 amino acids. The V and J ends lost 3 bases and 3 bases respectively, with 18 bases between them. Germline assignment: CDR1 SGHDN and CDR2 FVKESK. The CDR3 region is CASSHGIRDKRYEQYF. The CDR3 nucleotides read TGTGCCAGCAGCCACGGGATCAGGGACAAACGCTACGAGCAGTACTTC.

The chain links TRBV15 to TRBJ1-4, with 8 bases that match TRBD1. V lost 8 bases and J lost 4; bases outside the gene matches: 9. Germline CDR1 reads LNHNV; CDR2 reads YYDKDF (reference sequence). CDR3 size: 15 residues. The CDR3 bases are TGTGCCACCTTGAATCAACAGGGGGGTAATGAAAAACTGTTTTTT. As protein: CATLNQQGGNEKLFF.

In its sample, this clone was seen once. J is TRBJ2-3 and V is TRBV7-6; the match to TRBD1 covers 7 bases. The V and J ends lost 6 bases and 0 bases, in that order; junction bases with no gene match: 9. Germline V gene data show CDR1 as SGHVS and CDR2 as FNYEAQ. The CDR3 extends over 16 amino acids. This CDR3 is CASSPRGTASTDTQYF. DNA for the CDR3: TGTGCCAGCAGTCCACGAGGGACAGCGAGCACAGATACGCAGTATTTT.

Written as DNA, the CDR3 is TGTGCCAGCAGTTTAACAGCTAACTATGGCTACACCTTC. Amino acid sequence: CASSLTANYGYTF. The genes are TRBV27 and TRBJ1-2; no clear D gene. This CDR3 has 13 amino acids. Trimming took 2 bases from V and 0 from J, leaving 4 bases between them. Germline CDR1 is MNHEY and CDR2 is SMNVEV (reference sequence).

The genes are TRBV28 and TRBJ1-1, with TRBD1 identical over 10 bases. Germline CDR1 reads MDHEN; CDR2 reads SYDVKM. With 6 bases clipped from V and 6 bases from J, the junction kept 7 bases outside the gene matches. The CDR3 consists of 14 residues. The DNA for the CDR3 is TGTGCCAGCAGATCCGACAGGGGGCGGGCTGAAGCTTTCTTT. Translation: CASRSDRGRAEAFF.

The V and J genes are TRBV7-8 and TRBJ1-4, with 10 bases lining up with TRBD1. The germline V gene has CDR1 SGHVS and CDR2 FQNEAQ. The V gene end was trimmed by 5 bases and the J gene end by 7 bases; junction bases not matched to a gene: 4. The CDR3 runs 14 residues. CDR3 sequence: CASSHGTGVEKLFF. CDR3 DNA: TGTGCCAGCAGCCACGGGACAGGGGTTGAAAAACTGTTTTTT.

V and J are TRBV6-5 and TRBJ2-5; weak D call: TRBD2 (5 bases). Germline V gene sequence: CDR1 MNHEY, CDR2 SVGAGI. This CDR3 has 14 residues. Trimming removed 7 bases at V and 3 bases at J, with 15 bases between. This CDR3 reads CASMPGGTKETQYF. Written as DNA, the CDR3 is TGTGCCAGCATGCCCGGAGGAACCAAAGAGACCCAGTACTTC.

V is TRBV14 and J is TRBJ2-5; 9 bases are shared with TRBD2. CDR1 and CDR2 from the germline V gene are SGHDN and FVKESK. With V trimmed by 1 base and J by 2 bases, 5 bases remained unmatched. CDR3 length equals 16 residues. The CDR3 reads CASSQVRTSVQETQYF. The CDR3 nucleotides are TGTGCCAGCAGCCAAGTCCGGACTAGCGTACAAGAGACCCAGTACTTC.

DNA of the CDR3: TGCGCCAGCAGCGTCGACAGAGCCACTCAGGATGAGCAGTTCTTC. This translates into CASSVDRATQDEQFF. The chain links TRBV5-1 to TRBJ2-1; weak D call: TRBD1 (5 bases). Germline loops: CDR1 SGHRS, CDR2 YFSETQ. V was clipped by 4 bases and J by 8 bases, with 19 bases between them. There are 15 residues in the CDR3.

The chain links TRBV21-1 to TRBJ1-2; TRBD1 is the table's D call, not checked against the DNA. TRBV21-1 is a recognized pseudogene. The CDR3 consists of 20 residues. CDR3 bases: TGTGCCAGCAGCAACCGAACTGCAGGGGTGATGGGTACGTCTGTCTGTGGCTACACCTTC. Encoded protein: CASSNRTAGVMGTSVCGYTF.

CDR3 in amino acids: CASSPTSRAGELFF. The CDR3 DNA is TGCGCCAGCAGTCCCACTAGCAGGGCCGGGGAGCTGTTTTTT. The chain combines TRBV10-1 with TRBJ2-2; possibly TRBD2 for D (6 bases). The CDR3 length is 14 residues. V shed 5 bases and J shed 6 bases, with 13 bases lying between them. CDR1 WNHNN and CDR2 SYGVQD come from the germline V gene (reference sequence).

This clone came up once. This sequence joins TRBV5-6 and TRBJ1-1; a possible D gene is TRBD1 (6 bases). Germline V lookup: CDR1 SGHDT, CDR2 YYEEEE. The CDR3 runs to 12 residues. Trimming cost V 1 base and J 11 bases, with 12 bases left between them. The CDR3 is CASSLFGGPAFF. The DNA for the CDR3 is TGTGCCAGCAGCTTGTTCGGGGGGCCTGCTTTCTTT.

The table lists this clone with a count of one. The chain uses TRBV23-1 and TRBJ2-3; 10 bases are a match to TRBD1. TRBV23-1 is annotated as an ORF whose role is uncertain. This CDR3 spans 17 amino acids. The ends lost 3 bases at V and 1 base at J; junction bases unmatched: 7. This chain's CDR3 is CASSHRQGACCTDTQYF. The CDR3 bases are TGCGCCAGCAGTCACCGACAGGGGGCCTGTTGCACAGATACGCAGTATTTT.

This chain joins TRBV5-1 and TRBJ1-3, with D possibly matching TRBD1 (6 bases). V was pared by 4 bases and J by 2 bases, with 13 bases between. CDR1 SGHRS and CDR2 YFSETQ come from the germline V gene. This CDR3 spans 15 amino acids. CDR3 residues: CASSTAQGTGNTIYF. Here the CDR3 DNA reads TGCGCCAGCAGCACGGCGCAGGGGACTGGAAACACCATATATTTT.

The genes are TRBV9 and TRBJ2-2; D might be TRBD1 (8 bases). The germline V gene encodes CDR1 SGDLS and CDR2 YYNGEE. V lost 1 base and J lost 6, with 22 bases in between. The CDR3 consists of 18 residues. Written as DNA, the CDR3 is TGTGCCAGCAGCGTATATCCTTCGTGGACAGGGAGGGCCGGGGAGCTGTTTTTT. Translating gives CASSVYPSWTGRAGELFF.

J is TRBJ2-3 and V is TRBV3-1 (or the pseudogene TRBV3-2), with TRBD2 matching over 7 bases. The CDR3 has 18 amino acids. Germline CDR1 LGHDT, CDR2 YNNKEL (reference sequence). With 2 bases clipped from V and 2 bases from J, the junction kept 13 bases outside the gene matches. Here the CDR3 DNA reads TGTGCCAGCAGCCAACTACGACTAGCCGCTCAATACACAGATACGCAGTATTTT. Its translation is CASSQLRLAAQYTDTQYF.

J is TRBJ1-2 and V is TRBV5-4; no clear D. Germline V CDR1 and CDR2: SGHNT, YYREEE (reference sequence). V lost 0 bases to trimming and J lost 5 bases, with 8 bases between them. The CDR3 runs 13 residues. DNA of the CDR3: TGTGCCAGCAGCTTGGCGGGGTGGTATGGCTACACCTTC. Translating gives CASSLAGWYGYTF.

This rearrangement joins TRBV15 to TRBJ2-2; TRBD2 might be the D (6 bases). The CDR3 has 13 amino acids. Germline assignment: CDR1 LNHNV and CDR2 YYDKDF (reference sequence). V lost 1 base to trimming and J lost 6 bases, with 6 bases between them. CDR3 sequence reads: CATSRGEAGELFF. As DNA, the CDR3 is TGTGCCACCAGCAGAGGGGAGGCCGGGGAGCTGTTTTTT.

This sequence joins TRBV11-2 and TRBJ2-2; 12 bases map to TRBD2. CDR3 size: 19 residues. V lost 5 bases to trimming and J lost 6 bases; unmatched junction nucleotides: 16. The germline gives CDR1 SGHAT, CDR2 FQNNGV. CDR3 sequence reads: CASSPGRLAGGQPAGELFF. CDR3 bases: TGTGCCAGCAGCCCTGGGAGGCTAGCGGGAGGGCAACCAGCCGGGGAGCTGTTTTTT. The full variable domain, in which reference TRBV11-2 and TRBJ2-2 provide the parts outside the CDR3, is EAGVAQSPRYKIIEKRQSVAFWCNPISGHATLYWYQQILGQGPKLLIQFQNNGVVDDSQLPKDRFSAERLKGVDSTLKIQPAKLEDSAVYLCASSPGRLAGGQPAGELFFGEGSRLTVL.

This chain uses TRBV12-2 with TRBJ2-1; TRBD2 is the table's D call and was not checked against the DNA. TRBV12-2 is classified as a pseudogene. This CDR3 region has 21 residues. CDR3 DNA sequence: TGTGCAAGTCGCTATGAAGCTCCCCGAACGACTAGCGGGAGAGGGTATAGTGAGCAGTTCTTC. It is translated as CASRYEAPRTTSGRGYSEQFF.